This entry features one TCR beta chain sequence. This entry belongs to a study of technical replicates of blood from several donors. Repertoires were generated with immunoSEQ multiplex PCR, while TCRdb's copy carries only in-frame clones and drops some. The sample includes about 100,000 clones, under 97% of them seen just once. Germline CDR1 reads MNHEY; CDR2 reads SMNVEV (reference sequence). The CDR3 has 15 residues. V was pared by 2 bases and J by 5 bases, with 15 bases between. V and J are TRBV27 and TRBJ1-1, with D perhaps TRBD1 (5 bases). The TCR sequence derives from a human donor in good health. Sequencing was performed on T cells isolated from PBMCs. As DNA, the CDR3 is TGTGCCAGCAGTTTAGCCTGGCAGGGTTTAACTGAAGCTTTCTTT. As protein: CASSLAWQGLTEAFF.